This passage covers 7 T cell receptor beta chains from one sample sequenced in a study of blood T cell repertoires in COVID-19. Using immunoSEQ multiplex PCR, the repertoire was profiled, and TCRdb retains in-frame clones only, with some absent. The sample contains about 98,000 clones, 75% to 85% of which appear only once. The sample comprised peripheral blood. All receptors come from a man in his 70s with acute or convalescent COVID-19.

The chain joins TRBV2 to TRBJ1-1, with 7 bases that match TRBD1. This CDR3 is 14 amino acids long. CDR1 is SNHLY and CDR2 is FYNNEI in the germline V gene. The V gene end was trimmed by 2 bases and the J gene end by 5 bases; junction bases not matched to a gene: 5. As DNA, the CDR3 is TGTGCCAGCAGTGAAAGACAGGGTATGACTGAAGCTTTCTTT. Translated, it gives CASSERQGMTEAFF.

This chain uses TRBV7-8 with TRBJ2-7; perhaps TRBD2 as D (5 bases). CDR1 SGHVS and CDR2 FQNEAQ come from the germline V gene. The CDR3 runs to 15 residues. Trimming cost V 5 bases and J 2 bases, with 16 bases left between them. Here the CDR3 reads CASSPTPGVAYEQYF. The CDR3 bases are TGTGCCAGCAGCCCGACGCCCGGGGTCGCCTACGAGCAGTACTTC.

J is TRBJ2-2 and V is TRBV7-8, with TRBD2 identical over 13 bases. CDR1 and CDR2 (germline): SGHVS, FQNEAQ. Trimming cost V 2 bases and J 2 bases; bases outside gene matches: 8. The CDR3 has 19 residues. The CDR3 is CASSLYWTSGSSNTGELFF. The CDR3, as DNA: TGTGCCAGCAGCTTATATTGGACTAGCGGGAGTAGCAACACCGGGGAGCTGTTTTTT.

The chain uses TRBV7-6 and TRBJ2-3, with 9 positions matching TRBD2. Germline CDR1 reads SGHVS; CDR2 reads FNYEAQ. The CDR3 totals 17 residues. V was pared by 4 bases and J by 2 bases, with 10 bases of the junction left unmatched. This chain's CDR3 is CASSSDPAGGPTDTQYF. DNA for the CDR3: TGTGCCAGCAGCTCCGATCCAGCGGGAGGCCCCACAGATACGCAGTATTTT.

The chain combines TRBV28 with TRBJ2-3; 13 positions agree with TRBD2. Losses at the gene ends were 1 base for V and 5 bases for J; bases not matched to a gene: 15. This CDR3 is built from 20 residues. CDR1 and CDR2 (germline): MDHEN, SYDVKM. The CDR3 DNA reads TGTGCCAGCAGTTTATATATCCAACAACTAGCGGGAGGGCCTGAAGATACGCAGTATTTT. The encoded protein is CASSLYIQQLAGGPEDTQYF.

The chain combines TRBV27 with TRBJ2-6; 7 bases align to TRBD2. The germline CDR1 and CDR2 sequences are MNHEY and SMNVEV (reference sequence). Unmatched junction bases numbered 11, after V lost 5 bases and J lost 1 base. The CDR3 contains 18 residues. CDR3 sequence: CASSIYWGGFSGANVLTF. The CDR3 DNA follows: TGTGCCAGCAGTATTTACTGGGGAGGGTTTTCTGGGGCCAACGTCCTGACTTTC.

The chain employs TRBV28 and TRBJ2-5; D may be TRBD2 (5 bases). Trimming left V 2 bases short and J 5 bases short, with 12 bases between. Germline-derived CDR1 and CDR2 are MDHEN and SYDVKM. The CDR3 has 14 residues. For the CDR3, the DNA is TGTGCCAGCAGTTTACGAGGAGGCGGGGAGACCCAGTACTTC. Protein sequence: CASSLRGGGETQYF.